This T cell receptor beta chain emerged from a study of CD8+ T cells in alopecia areata. Following extraction, RNA underwent reverse transcription to cDNA, which served as the sequencing template. The table came from immunoSEQ multiplex PCR; TCRdb's copy has only in-frame clones and leaves some out. The record shows 200,000 to 300,000 clones for this sample, with no singletons present. This clone was seen only a few times. All gene names here are mouse names. The CDR3 is cut off 4 residues early in the read; its end comes from the germline J gene. The same CDR3 is also encoded by other DNA sequences in this sample. Germline trimming cut 4 bases from V and 3 bases from J; bases unmatched to any gene: 3. This CDR3 spans 15 amino acids. CDR1 is SGHDT and CDR2 is FRDEAV in the germline V gene. Sorting relied on CD4, CD8alpha, NKG2D, NKG2ACE and other markers applied to pooled cutaneous lymph node cells.

The receptor was derived from a C3H/HeJ mouse with alopecia areata. For the strain, the MHC haplotype given is H2-k. The specimen was CD4+ T cells sorted from a lymph node. J is TRBJ2-1 and V is TRBV14, with TRBD1 matching 11 bases. The CDR3 reads CASSPGTGGYAEQFF. Partial CDR3 DNA: TGTGCCAGCAGTCCCGGGACAGGGGGCTATGCT.